This T cell receptor beta chain was sequenced in a study of response to subunit inactivated influenza vaccine. TCRdb itself ran the RT-PCR reads through MiXCR, one entry per CDR3 protein. The data show some 550,000 distinct CDR3 sequences, with roughly a quarter seen just once and about 2.8% held by the top ten. Germline V CDR1 and CDR2: SGHTS, YDEGEE. V lost 0 bases and J lost 7, with 13 bases in between. CDR3 size: 15 residues. The same sample was also used in a study of T cells expressing NK-cell markers. That report notes: UMIs were included in TCR beta cDNA generated by 5'RACE template switching. Within several experiments, an anti-gamma-delta TCR antibody kept the sorting limited to alpha-beta TCR T cells. About six donors showed dominant NKG2C+ clonotypes comprising about 1.0-8% of their CD8+ T cells.

The receptor comes from a man aged 50-60 years who received an inactivated influenza vaccine. Here the sequenced sample was CD4+ T cells sorted from PBMCs, taken 12 days after vaccination. V gene TRBV5-8 combines with J gene TRBJ2-2; D is perhaps TRBD1 (5 bases). DNA of the CDR3: TGTGCCAGCAGCTTGGAGGGTCGGCAGGGCGGGGAGCTGTTTTTT. Its protein product is CASSLEGRQGGELFF.